This T cell receptor (beta chain) originates from a study of chemoradiotherapy in HPV16-positive cancers. Libraries were prepared by immunoSEQ multiplex PCR; TCRdb keeps only in-frame clonotypes and omits some of them. This repertoire shows approximately 15,000 clones, over 70% found once; its top ten account for roughly a tenth. Whole-study results and caveats: Only a couple of HPV16-positive patients supplied the functional HPV-specificity definition.

The count of this clone is one. The antigen remains undetermined. Sampling was conducted from a patient who underwent chemoradiotherapy. The receptor's source is a human donor with HPV-associated anogenital cancer.

CDR3 bases: TGTGCCAGCACCATCGGACTTACGAACACTGAAGCTTTCTTT. As protein: CASTIGLTNTEAFF. The rearrangement uses TRBV28 and TRBJ1-1; D not resolved. CDR3 length equals 14 residues. Trimming pared 7 bases from V and 1 base from J, leaving 13 bases between. Per germline, CDR1 MDHEN and CDR2 SYDVKM.